Below are 12 T cell receptor beta chains sequenced from a single sample in a study of cytotoxic CD8 clonotypes in ibrutinib-treated CLL. TCRdb's copy holds only in-frame clones and misses some; the assay was immunoSEQ multiplex PCR. The profile shows approximately 320,000 clones, approximately 67% of them singletons. Sequencing used PBMCs, obtained after 36 months of ibrutinib treatment. The receptors were sampled from a human donor with chronic lymphocytic leukemia.

The J gene is TRBJ2-7, the V gene TRBV18, with D possibly matching TRBD2 (6 bases). In germline, CDR1 is KGHSH, CDR2 LQKENI. The CDR3 has 16 amino acids. Trimming shortened V by 6 bases and J by 1 base, and 19 bases separated the two germline ends. The CDR3 region is CASSLIGAGSSYEQYF. CDR3 in DNA: TGTGCCAGCTCTTTGATAGGCGCGGGAAGTTCCTACGAGCAGTACTTC.

Points on this clone: The germline gene is not matched at one end of the junction; a read error may be the cause. The chain joins TRBV7-8 to TRBJ1-6, with TRBD1 identical over 7 bases. The CDR3 contains 19 residues. In germline, CDR1 is SGHVS, CDR2 FQNEAQ. CDR3 region: CASSKGSDRDRANKSPLHF. The CDR3 DNA follows: TGTGCCAGCAGCAAAGGGTCCGACAGGGACCGCGCAAATAAGTCACCCCTCCACTTT.

This clone was observed a single time. For the CDR3, the DNA is TGTGCCACCACCACAGGACAGGGATGGTCAGATACGCAGTATTTT. It is translated as CATTTGQGWSDTQYF. J is TRBJ2-3 and V is TRBV15, with TRBD1 matching over 8 bases. J was trimmed by 4 bases and V by 7 bases; bases with no gene match: 10. Per the germline V gene, CDR1 is LNHNV and CDR2 is YYDKDF (reference sequence). The CDR3 loop spans 15 amino acids.

There are a few counts of this clone. V usage is TRBV13 and J usage is TRBJ2-7; possibly TRBD1 for D (5 bases). The V and J ends lost 1 base and 3 bases respectively, with 10 bases between them. Germline V CDR1 and CDR2: PRHDT, FYEKMQ (reference sequence). The CDR3 runs 14 residues. The CDR3 here is CASSLVGHDYEQYF. Here the CDR3 DNA reads TGTGCCAGCAGCTTAGTAGGACACGACTACGAGCAGTACTTC.

V and J are TRBV7-9 and TRBJ2-7, with D perhaps matching TRBD2 (5 bases). The CDR3 runs 19 residues. The V end lost 4 bases, the J end lost 4 bases, and 29 bases lay between the germline ends. Looked up from germline, CDR1 is SEHNR and CDR2 is FQNEAQ (reference sequence). The CDR3 region has the DNA TGTGCCAGCAGCTCGTCAACGGGGTTCACATCCTCCACCCATTACGAGCAGTACTTC. Its protein product is CASSSSTGFTSSTHYEQYF.

The chain has TRBV5-6 and TRBJ1-2; D is uncertain. Trimming shortened V by 0 bases and J by 2 bases, and 2 bases separated the two germline ends. The CDR3 runs 12 residues. CDR1 is SGHDT, CDR2 YYEEEE, per germline. CDR3 amino acids: CASSLDNYGYTF. The CDR3 DNA reads TGTGCCAGCAGCTTGGACAACTATGGCTACACCTTC.

The chain links TRBV27 to TRBJ2-7, with 9 bases fitting TRBD1. The trim removed 9 bases at V and 3 bases at J, leaving 9 bases unmatched. The CDR3 is made up of 14 amino acids. Germline CDR1 is MNHEY and CDR2 is SMNVEV (reference sequence). The CDR3 region has the DNA TGTGCCAGTAAGACGAGGACAGGGGACTACGAGCAGTACTTC. It encodes CASKTRTGDYEQYF.

The CDR3: CASSVDLPSYEQYF. The DNA for the CDR3 is TGTGCCAGCAGCGTAGACCTCCCTTCCTACGAGCAGTACTTC. V usage is TRBV9 and J usage is TRBJ2-7; D not resolved. The CDR3 totals 14 residues. The germline gives CDR1 SGDLS, CDR2 YYNGEE. V was clipped by 0 bases and J by 1 base, with 8 bases between them.

In this sample, this clone turned up once. The chain uses TRBV29-1 and TRBJ2-2, with D possibly matching TRBD1 (5 bases). CDR1 is SQVTM and CDR2 is ANQGSEA in the germline V gene. Trimming cost V 0 bases and J 7 bases, with 12 bases left between them. This CDR3 has 14 residues. DNA for the CDR3: TGCAGCGTTGAAGATCATACCCAGGGCGGGGAGCTGTTTTTT. Its protein is CSVEDHTQGGELFF.

In its sample, this clone was seen once. This rearrangement joins TRBV11-2 to TRBJ1-5; possibly TRBD1 for D (6 bases). Trimming removed 1 base at V and 4 bases at J, with 11 bases between. The CDR3 is made up of 15 amino acids. The V gene's germline CDR1 is SGHAT and CDR2 FQNNGV. The CDR3 sequence is CASSLGAGENQPQHF. The CDR3 coding sequence is TGTGCCAGCAGCTTAGGGGCAGGGGAAAATCAGCCCCAGCATTTT.

The chain links TRBV15 to TRBJ1-2; 8 nucleotides agree with TRBD1. This CDR3 has 15 amino acids. The ends lost 4 bases at V and 5 bases at J; junction bases unmatched: 9. In germline, CDR1 is LNHNV, CDR2 YYDKDF (reference sequence). CDR3 sequence (DNA): TGTGCCACCAGCATCCGGGCAGGGGGCGATTATGGCTACACCTTC. Its protein product is CATSIRAGGDYGYTF.

This rearrangement joins TRBV5-1 to TRBJ2-2; 7 bases align to TRBD1. Germline lookup yields CDR1 SGHRS and CDR2 YFSETQ. This CDR3 comprises 17 residues. Trimming cost V 0 bases and J 4 bases; bases outside gene matches: 9. The chain's CDR3 is CASSLDPRDRSTGELFF. In DNA form, the CDR3 reads TGCGCCAGCAGCTTGGACCCCCGGGACAGATCCACCGGGGAGCTGTTTTTT.